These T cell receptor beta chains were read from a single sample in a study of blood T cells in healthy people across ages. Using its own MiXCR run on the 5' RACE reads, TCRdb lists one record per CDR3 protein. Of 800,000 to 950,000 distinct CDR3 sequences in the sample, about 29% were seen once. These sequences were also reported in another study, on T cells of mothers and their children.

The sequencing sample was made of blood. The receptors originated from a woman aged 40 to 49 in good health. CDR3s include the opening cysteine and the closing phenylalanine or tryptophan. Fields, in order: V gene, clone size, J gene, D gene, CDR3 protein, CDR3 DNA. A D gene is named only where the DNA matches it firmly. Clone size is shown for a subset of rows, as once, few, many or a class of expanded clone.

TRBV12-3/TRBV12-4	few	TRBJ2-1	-	CASNPGIVYNEQFF	TGTGCCAGCAACCCAGGGATAGTGTACAATGAGCAGTTCTTC
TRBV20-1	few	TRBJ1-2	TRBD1	CSAIRQGANYGYTF	TGCAGTGCTATAAGACAGGGGGCTAACTATGGCTACACCTTC
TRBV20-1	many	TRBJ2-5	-	CSARSGEETQYF	TGCAGTGCTAGGTCTGGGGAAGAGACCCAGTACTTC
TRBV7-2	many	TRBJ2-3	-	CASSLDYDDTQYF	TGTGCCAGCAGCTTAGATTATGACGATACGCAGTATTTT
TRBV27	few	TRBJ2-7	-	CASSLSWSGEQYF	TGTGCCAGCAGTTTATCGTGGTCCGGAGAGCAGTACTTC
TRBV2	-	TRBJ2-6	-	CASTIHSGANVLTF	TGTGCCAGCACAATCCACTCTGGGGCCAACGTCCTGACTTTC
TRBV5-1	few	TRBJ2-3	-	CAGTPQEGGFTDTQYF	TGCGCCGGCACGCCCCAGGAGGGGGGTTTCACAGATACGCAGTATTTT
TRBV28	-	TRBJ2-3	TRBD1	CASSFRFGQGPDTQYF	TGTGCCAGCAGTTTCCGATTTGGACAGGGCCCAGATACGCAGTATTTT
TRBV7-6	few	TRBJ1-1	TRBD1	CASSLDRGLTNTEAFF	TGTGCCAGCAGCTTAGACAGGGGGCTAACAAACACTGAAGCTTTCTTT
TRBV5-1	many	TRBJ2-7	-	CASSLGGAHYEQYF	TGCGCCAGCAGCTTGGGAGGGGCCCACTACGAGCAGTACTTC
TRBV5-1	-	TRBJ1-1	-	CASRPREVNTEAFF	TGCGCCAGCAGGCCCCGGGAGGTGAACACTGAAGCTTTCTTT
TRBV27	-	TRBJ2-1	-	CASSPRSSYEQFF	TGTGCCAGCAGTCCCAGGAGCTCCTACGAGCAGTTCTTC
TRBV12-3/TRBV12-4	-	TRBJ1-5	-	CASSGRVSRNQPQHF	TGTGCCAGCAGTGGTAGGGTGTCTAGGAATCAGCCCCAGCATTTT
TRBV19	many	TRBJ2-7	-	CASSTSAAESYEQYF	TGTGCCAGTAGTACTTCGGCCGCGGAATCCTACGAGCAGTACTTC
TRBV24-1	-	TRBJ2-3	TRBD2	CATSDGGLAGAPSTDTQYF	TGTGCCACCAGTGACGGAGGACTAGCGGGGGCCCCTAGCACAGATACGCAGTATTTT
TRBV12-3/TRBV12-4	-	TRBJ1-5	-	CASSRLGRGVNQPQHF	TGTGCCAGCAGTCGTCTGGGCCGGGGGGTAAATCAGCCCCAGCATTTT
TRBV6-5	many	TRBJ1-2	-	CASRYQGSTGYTF	TGTGCCAGCAGATATCAGGGGTCTACCGGCTACACCTTC
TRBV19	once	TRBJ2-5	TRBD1	CANSNRGQTSQYF	TGTGCCAACTCAAACAGGGGGCAAACTTCCCAGTACTTC
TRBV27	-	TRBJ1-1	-	CASSPTFDTEAFF	TGTGCCAGCAGTCCCACTTTTGACACTGAAGCTTTCTTT
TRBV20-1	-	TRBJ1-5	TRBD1	CSAKQLDRGNQPQHF	TGCAGTGCTAAACAACTGGACAGGGGAAATCAGCCCCAGCATTTT
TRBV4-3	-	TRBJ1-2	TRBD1	CASSQDRGTGVGYTF	TGCGCCAGCAGCCAAGATCGAGGGACAGGGGTTGGCTACACCTTC